The source of this TCR beta chain is a study of cytomegalovirus exposure and HLA in healthy donors. Findings and limits, study-wide: The later analysis indicated that the majority of CMV-associated TCR beta chains appeared HLA-restricted. TCR association rates varied by HLA locus in a later analysis, with DRB1 highest and HLA-C lowest.

On this clone: As yet, its antigen is unknown.

PCR primers comprised 60 Vbeta and 13 Jbeta primers. In the source study's methods: In a later analysis, roughly 11 million of approximately 86 million unique beta chains occurred in at least two donors. The assay was immunoSEQ multiplex PCR, and TCRdb's table has in-frame clones only and misses some. That table gives V, J and clone size, and the DNA gave D and trimming. The table shows over 200,000 clones, with more than 75% occurring only once. The CDR3 has 14 amino acids. The ends were cut back, 6 bases at V and 2 bases at J, with 17 bases in the middle. CDR1 and CDR2 (germline): SQVTM, ANQGSEA. This TCR was sampled from a human donor in good health. The chain recombines TRBV29-1 with TRBJ2-7, with D perhaps TRBD1 (6 bases). The sample comprised PBMCs. This CDR3 reads CSVNIRGSAYEQYF. In DNA, the CDR3 is TGCAGCGTCAACATCAGGGGTTCCGCCTACGAGCAGTACTTC.